Sequencing of this T cell receptor (beta chain) was carried out in a study of regulatory T cells in long-lasting Graves disease (dated by TCRdb to the early 2020s). The study in broad terms: Antithyroid drugs had been taken for less than 3 months by newly diagnosed Graves' disease patients. Persistent Graves' disease patients were compared with newly diagnosed Graves' disease patients by peripheral blood TCR sequencing and RNA sequencing. The study was registered as a clinical trial and conducted in China. TCR sequencing covered roughly 13 persistent and 20 newly diagnosed Graves' disease patients, 33 samples in total. Overall study outcomes, separate from this receptor: Patients with persistent disease shared more public clonotypes (about 2,700) than newly diagnosed patients did (approximately 1,000). Only peripheral blood was studied, because thyroid tissue, the primary lesion, was inaccessible. Sequencing and analysis were limited to the TCR beta chain. The authors noted that the small sample size was a limitation that may lower accuracy. Persistent Graves' disease patients showed lower TCR Shannon entropy and fewer highly expanded clones than newly diagnosed patients, suggesting clonal expansion. Persistent disease showed preferential use of TRBV28, TRBJ1-2 and TRBJ2-5, whereas newly diagnosed disease favored TRBV20-1 and TRBJ2-1.

The sample's time point label, decoded: newly diagnosed GD, antithyroid drugs for less than 3 months. For both TCR sequencing and RNA sequencing, RNA was extracted from PBMCs using TRIzol. Graves' disease was diagnosed according to American Thyroid Association guidelines. Recruitment of patients was carried out at an endocrinology department in Xi'an, China. From each patient, around 9.3 milliliters of peripheral blood was collected into an EDTA anticoagulant tube. Ficoll Paque Plus density gradient separation was used to isolate PBMCs, and no further T cell sorting was done. RNA quality was checked with an Agilent 2100 Bioanalyzer and agarose gel, and concentration with a NanoDrop 2000. Libraries were made using multiplex PCR. The reads were generated on an Illumina HiSeq 4000. TCR beta libraries were built with iRepertoire HTBI primers and Arm-PCR amplification of CDR3 regions. Before sequencing, the PCR products underwent gel purification. Turning to the authors' computational methods: Across samples, 60 to 80 TRBV and roughly 15 TRBJ segments were identified and used for gene usage analysis of CDR3 amino acid clonotypes. COPE and FqMerger were used to merge the filtered high-quality paired reads into contigs. Contigs were aligned with BLAST to IMGT TRBV, TRBD and TRBJ reference genes, and CDR3 was defined per IMGT. Any clonotype with a frequency above 0.1% was counted as a highly expanded clone. Shannon entropy served as the measure of repertoire diversity, while the Gini coefficient captured V-J evenness. Clonotypes shared by more than one individual were considered public. TCRdb reanalyzed the raw reads on its own, using fastp at Q25 for trimming and MiXCR for clone calling, and kept in-frame beta chains. Rows are combined by CDR3 protein, so each entry shows the most common genes and DNA. V and J calls and clone size were set by TCRdb, not the authors. Within this sample are under 300,000 distinct CDR3 sequences, with 15% to 20% of them counted one time only. About 14% of the sample rests with the top ten.

Concerning this clonotype: The antigen it recognizes is unknown. Base qualities are missing; no much larger clone stands one base away.

Trimmed from V: 5 bases; trimmed from J: 6 bases; junction bases lacking a gene match: 8. CDR1 is given as SGHVS and CDR2 as FNYEAQ, both from the germline V gene. The CDR3 runs 15 residues from the cysteine to the phenylalanine. The CDR3 DNA has 45 bases and is translated from base 1. The sample was also linked to a second study, of T cells in Graves' hyperthyroidism and ophthalmopathy. Per the second study: Stable Graves' hyperthyroidism was defined as no progression to ophthalmopathy during 18 months of follow-up. Hyperthyroidism patients were newly diagnosed, with disease duration under 2 months, and aged 18 to 65 years. The study excluded patients with uncontrolled infections, other autoimmune diseases, pregnancy or lactation. Diagnoses relied on clinical symptoms, serum thyroxine and TRAb, thyroid ultrasound and orbital computed tomography. For the first round of RT-PCR on the TCR CDR3, the HTBI primer set was used together with the Qiagen OneStep RT-PCR kit. Blood samples also contained most of the expanded thyroid clonotypes (frequency above 0.001), which suggests that blood repertoires may reflect thyroid immune responses. A model built on a 13 V-J signature distinguished ophthalmopathy from stable hyperthyroidism, reaching 85% to 90% sensitivity and 81.08% specificity in cross-validation and 80%/75% in testing. In validation, the model predicted progression to ophthalmopathy a median of roughly 6.1 months before onset, with 70% to 71% sensitivity and about 75% specificity. TCR V-J signatures able to tell the groups apart were searched for in a discovery cohort of 90 to 100 patients, of whom more than 40 had Graves' ophthalmopathy and roughly 57 had stable Graves' hyperthyroidism. Whether ophthalmopathy could be predicted prospectively was tested in an independent validation cohort made up of under 20 hyperthyroidism patients plus 17 patients who later progressed to ophthalmopathy. The roughly 91 discovery patients were randomly divided into training and test sets at a 7:3 ratio. In about 6 Graves' hyperthyroidism patients, the study also compared T-cell repertoires from thyroid tissue with T-cell repertoires from blood. After blood sampling, hyperthyroidism patients were treated with methimazole at a starting dose of 30 mg daily, and ophthalmopathy patients were treated with high-dose intravenous methylprednisolone. The libraries were constructed in a second round of multiplex PCR and then size-selected and purified. Libraries were sequenced paired-end with 100 bp reads on an Illumina HiSeq2000. SOAPnuke was used to process the raw data, throwing out any read that contained adapters or uncalled bases, had a mean Phred below 15, or lacked an exact constant-primer or identifier match. COPE v1.2.5 was used to merge the high-quality paired reads, and each unique nucleotide sequence was defined as a clonotype. MiTCR v1.1 was used to align the clonotypes against IMGT TRBV, TRBD and TRBJ reference segments. Only V-J combinations with frequency above 0.0001, covering about 99% of repertoires, were analysed. A TCS score was defined as the ratio between F50 (clonal expansion) and ExV (chaos), using BLOSUM62-based TCRdist between CDR3 peptides within each V-J. Welch's t-statistics and random forest reduced roughly 540 V-J features to 13, which were used in a naive Bayes classifier (R e1071). No statistical method was used to fix the sample size in advance, and group allocation was not hidden from the investigators. The paper describes TCR Vbeta CDR3 sequencing of roughly 130 peripheral blood samples, made up of 43 ophthalmopathy patients, approximately 73 hyperthyroidism patients and 17 progressor patients.

This sample comprised peripheral blood mononuclear cells (PBMCs), obtained at new diagnosis, from a patient treated with antithyroid drugs. Recombination connected TRBV7-6 to TRBJ2-7; TRBD2 matches 12 bases in the middle. The TCR sequence derives from a woman in her 30s with Graves disease. Donor details come from another sample of the same person, matched by shared clones. The bases are TGTGCCAGCAGCCCCTGCACTAGCGGGAGGTGCGAGCAGTACTTC. Its amino acids are CASSPCTSGRCEQYF.